Following are 27 T cell receptor beta chains from one sample sequenced in a study of blood T cells in healthy people across ages. A second PCR, run for about 6 to 12 cycles, used a sample-barcoded 5' primer plus a J-beta primer mix. TCRdb re-analysed the 5' RACE reads in MiXCR, keeping a single row per CDR3 protein. Counted here are about 700,000 distinct CDR3 sequences, about 30% occurring once; the ten biggest clones make up 15%. The sample consisted of blood. All receptors derive from an elderly woman in good health.

This clonotype has ten or more counts. The rearrangement links TRBV7-2 to TRBJ2-1; 10 bases fit TRBD2. The CDR3 sequence is 16 residues long. Germline V lookup: CDR1 SGHTA, CDR2 FQGNSA. V was clipped by 4 bases and J by 7 bases; unmatched bases: 10. CDR3: CASSSGAGGVGNEQFF. Here the CDR3 DNA reads TGTGCCAGCAGCTCAGGAGCGGGGGGGGTTGGAAATGAGCAGTTCTTC. The variable domain in full, completed from reference TRBV7-2 and TRBJ2-1, reads GAGVSQSPSNKVTEKGKDVELRCDPISGHTALYWYRQSLGQGLEFLIYFQGNSAPDKSGLPSDRFSAERTGGSVSTLTIQRTQQEDSAVYLCASSSGAGGVGNEQFFGPGTRLTVL.

The rearrangement uses TRBV12-3 or TRBV12-4 and TRBJ1-2; D remains unclear. V lost 3 bases, J lost 6 bases, and 11 bases lay in between. The CDR3 has 13 amino acids. The CDR3 is CASSFFAPDGYTF. The CDR3 bases are TGTGCCAGCAGTTTCTTTGCTCCCGATGGCTACACCTTC.

This clonotype was seen more than once but under ten times. The chain links TRBV7-9 to TRBJ2-1, with 9 positions matching TRBD2. This CDR3 contains 17 residues. The germline V gene has CDR1 SEHNR and CDR2 FQNEAQ (reference sequence). Trimming at V came to 5 bases and at J to 4 bases, leaving 12 bases not matched to a gene. The DNA for the CDR3 is TGTGCCAGCAGCCCCGACTCGGCTAGCGGGATTTACAATGAGCAGTTCTTC. Its protein product is CASSPDSASGIYNEQFF.

Ten or more counts support this clonotype. The CDR3 sequence: CASSESAAPYNEQFF. As DNA, the CDR3 is TGTGCCAGCAGTGAATCGGCGGCCCCCTACAATGAGCAGTTCTTC. J is TRBJ2-1 and V is TRBV2; D not resolved. The CDR3 consists of 15 residues. The V end lost 2 bases, the J end lost 2 bases, and 10 bases lay between the germline ends. Per germline, CDR1 SNHLY and CDR2 FYNNEI.

There are a few counts of this clonotype. The CDR3 loop is CASSPAQAHNSPLHF. The CDR3 coding sequence is TGTGCCAGCAGCCCCGCCCAAGCCCATAATTCACCCCTCCACTTT. The V gene is TRBV2, the J gene TRBJ1-6; D remains ambiguous. V lost 6 bases and J 5 bases, leaving 14 bases between the germline ends. The CDR3 runs to 15 residues. Germline CDR1 is SNHLY and CDR2 is FYNNEI.

This clonotype has a count of ten or more. This chain connects TRBV9 to TRBJ2-3; TRBD2 matches 10 bases. The V segment lost 4 bases and the J segment 4 bases; nucleotides outside the gene matches: 6. The V gene's germline CDR1 is SGDLS and CDR2 YYNGEE. The CDR3 is 15 amino acids. The CDR3 here is CASSRQRGGADTQYF. In nucleotides, the CDR3 is TGTGCCAGCAGCAGACAGCGGGGGGGCGCAGATACGCAGTATTTT.

In this sample, this clonotype turned up many times. The gene calls are TRBV7-2 and TRBJ1-1; TRBD1 matches 7 bases. Germline values: CDR1 SGHTA, CDR2 FQGNSA. The CDR3 runs to 14 residues. Trimming took 8 bases from V and 5 from J; bases not matched to a gene: 11. This chain's CDR3 is CASQGSGGGTEAFF. Here the CDR3 DNA reads TGTGCCAGCCAGGGGTCAGGGGGAGGGACTGAAGCTTTCTTT. The full variable domain, completed using reference TRBV7-2 and TRBJ1-1, is GAGVSQSPSNKVTEKGKDVELRCDPISGHTALYWYRQSLGQGLEFLIYFQGNSAPDKSGLPSDRFSAERTGGSVSTLTIQRTQQEDSAVYLCASQGSGGGTEAFFGQGTRLTVV.

There are many counts of this clonotype. The J gene is TRBJ2-5, the V gene TRBV5-4; maybe TRBD1 (6 bases). Trimming pared 4 bases from V and 2 bases from J, leaving 12 bases between. Germline CDR1 is SGHNT and CDR2 is YYREEE (reference sequence). The CDR3 is made up of 14 amino acids. As DNA, the CDR3 is TGTGCCAGCAGCCTGACAGGTGGACAAGAGACCCAGTACTTC. Protein product: CASSLTGGQETQYF.

This clonotype was counted at least ten times. The CDR3 loop is CASSQDRGPQETQYF. CDR3 in DNA: TGTGCCAGCAGCCAAGATCGTGGACCCCAAGAGACCCAGTACTTC. The V call is TRBV3-1, the J call TRBJ2-5; D not certain. The CDR3 consists of 15 residues. V was pared by 0 bases and J by 1 base, with 9 bases between. Germline loops: CDR1 LGHDT, CDR2 YNNKEL (reference sequence).

This clonotype was recorded many times. The rearrangement uses TRBV5-1 and TRBJ2-1; D is ambiguous. There are 15 residues in the CDR3. Germline CDR1 and CDR2: SGHRS and YFSETQ. Trimming pared 4 bases from V and 4 bases from J, leaving 15 bases between. CDR3 loop: CASSPGHTQYNEQFF. The CDR3 DNA is TGCGCCAGCAGCCCCGGCCACACGCAATACAATGAGCAGTTCTTC.

There are many counts of this clonotype. This rearrangement joins TRBV9 to TRBJ1-1; maybe TRBD1 (6 bases). The germline V gene has CDR1 SGDLS and CDR2 YYNGEE. The CDR3 sequence is 16 residues long. The V and J ends lost 4 bases and 5 bases respectively, with 21 bases between them. This CDR3 is CASSPPGRGPGTEAFF. In nucleotides, the CDR3 is TGTGCCAGCAGCCCCCCTGGCCGGGGGCCGGGGACTGAAGCTTTCTTT.

The rearrangement links TRBV6-1 to TRBJ1-2; TRBD1 matches at 10 bases. The CDR3 spans 14 residues. V dropped 4 bases and J dropped 5; count of bases not matched to a gene: 4. The germline V gene has CDR1 MNHNS and CDR2 SASEGT. DNA for the CDR3: TGTGCCAGCAGTGGACAGGGGGCGCGGTATGGCTACACCTTC. Its translation is CASSGQGARYGYTF.

This chain connects TRBV5-1 to TRBJ2-5; weak D call: TRBD2 (7 bases). This CDR3 has 16 amino acids. V was cut by 5 bases and J by 11 bases, with 28 bases left in between. The germline V gene encodes CDR1 SGHRS and CDR2 YFSETQ. The CDR3 DNA reads as TGCGCCAGCAGACTATCGGGGGGAAGTAGGGACAATGAGCAGTACTTC. This encodes CASRLSGGSRDNEQYF.

The J gene is TRBJ2-7, the V gene TRBV5-1, with 10 bases aligning to TRBD1. J was trimmed by 0 bases and V by 5 bases; bases with no gene match: 5. The CDR3 is 15 residues long. Germline CDR1 is SGHRS and CDR2 is YFSETQ. CDR3 loop: CASRTGTGASYEQYF. As DNA, the CDR3 is TGCGCCAGCAGGACCGGGACAGGGGCCTCCTACGAGCAGTACTTC.

The chain joins TRBV5-1 to TRBJ2-7; maybe TRBD1 (6 bases). CDR3 length equals 15 residues. Trimming pared 4 bases from V and 1 base from J, leaving 15 bases between. Germline lookup yields CDR1 SGHRS and CDR2 YFSETQ. This chain's CDR3 is CASSQDRLRSYEQYF. CDR3 bases: TGCGCCAGCAGCCAAGACAGGCTGAGGTCCTACGAGCAGTACTTC. The full variable domain, in which reference TRBV5-1 and TRBJ2-7 provide the parts outside the CDR3, is KAGVTQTPRYLIKTRGQQVTLSCSPISGHRSVSWYQQTPGQGLQFLFEYFSETQRNKGNFPGRFSGRQFSNSRSEMNVSTLELGDSALYLCASSQDRLRSYEQYFGPGTRLTVT.

The table lists this clonotype with many counts. This chain joins TRBV7-2 and TRBJ1-2; possible D gene TRBD1, 6 bases. This CDR3 region has 16 residues. V was clipped by 5 bases and J by 0 bases, with 16 bases between them. In germline, CDR1 is SGHTA, CDR2 FQGNSA. The CDR3 loop reads CASSPLRGQTNYGYTF. CDR3 coding DNA: TGTGCCAGCAGCCCCCTCCGGGGGCAGACTAACTATGGCTACACCTTC.

This clonotype was counted a few times. This chain links TRBV19 with TRBJ2-3; D is perhaps TRBD2 (5 bases). The CDR3 length is 15 residues. Germline assignment: CDR1 LNHDA and CDR2 SQIVND (reference sequence). Trimming shortened V by 3 bases and J by 1 base, and 11 bases separated the two germline ends. The CDR3 DNA sequence: TGTGCCAGTAGTATCTTGGGGAGTGGCACAGATACGCAGTATTTT. This sequence encodes CASSILGSGTDTQYF. Combining the CDR3 with reference TRBV19 and TRBJ2-3 gives the whole variable domain DGGITQSPKYLFRKEGQNVTLSCEQNLNHDAMYWYRQDPGQGLRLIYYSQIVNDFQKGDIAEGYSVSREKKESFPLTVTSAQKNPTAFYLCASSILGSGTDTQYFGPGTRLTVL.

About this clonotype itself: This sequence may be a read error, since a much larger clone differs from it by one base. The CDR3, as DNA: TGTGCCAGCAGCGTAGCCCCACAGGGGAGCGAGCAGTACTTC. This encodes CASSVAPQGSEQYF. The chain carries TRBV9 and TRBJ2-5; TRBD1 matches 7 bases. The last part of the DNA fits TRBJ2-7 better; the J call may be wrong. Germline lookup yields CDR1 SGDLS and CDR2 YYNGEE. The CDR3 is 14 residues long.

The gene calls are TRBV20-1 and TRBJ1-2; D may be TRBD1 (6 bases). This CDR3 spans 12 amino acids. V lost 4 bases and J 8 bases, leaving 14 bases between the germline ends. The germline V gene encodes CDR1 DFQATT and CDR2 SNEGSKA (reference sequence). The CDR3 reads CSAMTQGSGYTF. CDR3 sequence (DNA): TGCAGTGCTATGACCCAGGGGAGCGGCTACACCTTC.

The chain couples TRBV20-1 to TRBJ1-2; 9 bases match TRBD1. This CDR3 region has 15 residues. The germline V gene has CDR1 DFQATT and CDR2 SNEGSKA (reference sequence). The V segment lost 4 bases and the J segment 2 bases; nucleotides outside the gene matches: 8. The CDR3 sequence: CSANDRDRENYGYTF. The CDR3 DNA reads TGCAGTGCTAATGACAGGGACAGGGAGAACTATGGCTACACCTTC.

This clonotype was counted ten times or more. The chain links TRBV5-1 to TRBJ1-2; D call uncertain. This CDR3 is 15 amino acids long. The germline V gene encodes CDR1 SGHRS and CDR2 YFSETQ. Trimming left V 0 bases short and J 4 bases short, with 13 bases between. The CDR3 sequence is CASSLESGSTYGYTF. The CDR3 coding sequence is TGCGCCAGCAGCTTGGAGTCGGGCAGCACCTATGGCTACACCTTC.

This clonotype was seen many times. The rearrangement links TRBV20-1 to TRBJ1-1; 7 bases agree with TRBD1. With 4 bases clipped from V and 10 bases from J, the junction kept 9 bases outside the gene matches. This CDR3 is built from 12 residues. The germline CDR1 and CDR2 sequences are DFQATT and SNEGSKA (reference sequence). CDR3 nucleotides: TGCAGTGCTAAGGAGGGGGCGCAGGCAGCTTTCTTT. This codes for CSAKEGAQAAFF.

This clonotype was detected a few times. Possible read error: a much larger clone is one base away. This rearrangement joins TRBV6-1 to TRBJ2-4, with D perhaps matching TRBD1 (6 bases). The CDR3 spans 13 residues. Germline assignment: CDR1 MNHNS and CDR2 SASEGT. The V end was cut by 6 bases, the J end by 13 bases, with 19 bases between. The CDR3 bases are TGTGCCAGCAGGGGTTTATTCAGGGACAAGCAGTACTTC. Its translation is CASRGLFRDKQYF.

The genes are TRBV20-1 and TRBJ2-3; D is undetermined. Between the trimmed V and J ends, which lost 3 bases and 2 bases, there was a span of 15 bases. Germline loops: CDR1 DFQATT, CDR2 SNEGSKA (reference sequence). The CDR3 consists of 15 residues. CDR3 in DNA: TGCAGTGCTAGGTCGGCACTTACGATCACAGATACGCAGTATTTT. Its protein is CSARSALTITDTQYF.

As to this clonotype: One end of the junction does not line up with germline, which may come from a read error. This rearrangement joins TRBV6-1 to TRBJ2-3, with 8 nucleotides matching TRBD2. The CDR3 runs 18 residues. Germline V CDR1 and CDR2: MNHNS, SASEGT. This CDR3 is CASSPNSGGRASTDAQYF. The CDR3 DNA is TGTGCCAGCAGCCCGAACAGCGGGGGTCGTGCTAGCACAGATGCGCAGTATTTT.

This clonotype has only a few counts. The CDR3 DNA reads TGCGCCAGCAGCCAAGATTCTTCCCGTATGAACACTGAAGCTTTCTTT. Translating gives CASSQDSSRMNTEAFF. This rearrangement joins TRBV4-1 to TRBJ1-1; no clear D. The CDR3 sequence is 16 residues long. The germline V gene encodes CDR1 MGHRA and CDR2 YSYEKL. V lost 0 bases to trimming and J lost 0 bases, with 11 bases between them.

This clonotype occurred many times. The genes are TRBV9 and TRBJ2-7; 8 nucleotides match TRBD1. This CDR3 spans 15 amino acids. The junction had 9 bases not matched to a gene; V was cut back by 4 bases and J by 3 bases. Germline V gene sequence: CDR1 SGDLS, CDR2 YYNGEE. The CDR3 region has the DNA TGTGCCAGCAGCCCTAGGTTGGGACAGGACTACGAGCAGTACTTC. This translates into CASSPRLGQDYEQYF.